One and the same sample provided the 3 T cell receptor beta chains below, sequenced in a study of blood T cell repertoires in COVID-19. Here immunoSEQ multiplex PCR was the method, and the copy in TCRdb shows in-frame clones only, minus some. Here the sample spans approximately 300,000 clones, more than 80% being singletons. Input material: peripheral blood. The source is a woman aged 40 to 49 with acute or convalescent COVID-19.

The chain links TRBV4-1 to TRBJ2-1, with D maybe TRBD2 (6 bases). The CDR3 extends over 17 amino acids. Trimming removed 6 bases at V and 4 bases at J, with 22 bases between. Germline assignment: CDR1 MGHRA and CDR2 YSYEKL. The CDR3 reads CASRRPGAWGEYNEQFF. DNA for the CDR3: TGCGCCAGCAGACGTCCTGGGGCCTGGGGGGAGTACAATGAGCAGTTCTTC.

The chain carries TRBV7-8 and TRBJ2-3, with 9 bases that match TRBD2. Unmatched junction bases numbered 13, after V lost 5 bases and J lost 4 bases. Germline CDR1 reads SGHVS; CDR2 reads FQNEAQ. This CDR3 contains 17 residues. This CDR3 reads CASSLQRGEGRADTQYF. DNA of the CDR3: TGTGCCAGCAGCCTTCAGCGGGGGGAAGGAAGGGCAGATACGCAGTATTTT.

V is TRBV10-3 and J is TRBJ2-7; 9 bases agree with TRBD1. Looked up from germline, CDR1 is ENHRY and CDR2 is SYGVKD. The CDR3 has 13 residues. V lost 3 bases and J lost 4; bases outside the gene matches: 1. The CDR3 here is CAISEGTGYEQYV. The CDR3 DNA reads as TGTGCCATCAGTGAAGGGACAGGGTACGAGCAGTACGTC.